A single sample gave rise to the 29 T cell receptor beta chains below, sequenced in a study of CD8 T cells in Susac syndrome. RNA amounts of about 0.5 to 1 ug underwent reverse transcription with random hexamers. TCRdb fed the immunoSEQ multiplex PCR reads into MiXCR, producing one record per CDR3 protein. The sample has about 300,000 distinct CDR3 sequences, 65% to 90% seen once. Sample: CD8+ T cells from PBMCs. These receptors were obtained from a human donor with multiple sclerosis.

This clonotype was seen a single time. The chain couples TRBV19 to TRBJ1-5, with D hard to call. V dropped 3 bases and J dropped 2 bases, with 5 bases sitting between them. The CDR3 extends over 13 amino acids. Looked up from germline, CDR1 is LNHDA and CDR2 is SQIVND (reference sequence). CDR3 sequence (DNA): TGTGCCAGTAGTATCCGCGGCAATCAGCCCCAGCATTTT. Translating it yields CASSIRGNQPQHF.

This chain links TRBV2 with TRBJ2-2; D is undetermined. Germline loops: CDR1 SNHLY, CDR2 FYNNEI. This CDR3 is built from 13 residues. With 7 bases removed from V and 5 bases from J, the gap between germline ends came to 11 bases. CDR3 sequence reads: CASTPFGTGELFF. CDR3 nucleotides: TGTGCCAGCACCCCGTTTGGTACCGGGGAGCTGTTTTTT. The full variable domain, in which reference TRBV2 and TRBJ2-2 provide the parts outside the CDR3, is EPEVTQTPSHQVTQMGQEVILRCVPISNHLYFYWYRQILGQKVEFLVSFYNNEISEKSEIFDDQFSVERPDGSNFTLKIRSTKLEDSAMYFCASTPFGTGELFFGEGSRLTVL.

V gene TRBV5-8 combines with J gene TRBJ1-1; D is undetermined. Germline V CDR1 and CDR2: SGHTS, YDEGEE. This CDR3 comprises 14 residues. Trimming stripped 4 bases from V and 0 bases from J, with 10 bases between. CDR3 sequence: CASSPRVVNTEAFF. As DNA, the CDR3 is TGTGCCAGCAGCCCCCGCGTCGTGAACACTGAAGCTTTCTTT. The full variable domain, completed using reference TRBV5-8 and TRBJ1-1, is EAGVTQSPTHLIKTRGQQATLRCSPISGHTSVYWYQQALGLGLQFLLWYDEGEERNRGNFPPRFSGRQFPNYSSELNVNALELEDSALYLCASSPRVVNTEAFFGQGTRLTVV.

The rearrangement uses TRBV4-3 and TRBJ2-2, with 12 bases lining up with TRBD2. Germline V lookup: CDR1 LGHNA, CDR2 YSLEER. V dropped 0 bases and J dropped 7; count of bases not matched to a gene: 12. This CDR3 spans 19 amino acids. CDR3 protein: CASSQDWSLGLAGFGELFF. CDR3 DNA sequence: TGCGCCAGCAGCCAAGACTGGAGTCTAGGACTAGCGGGATTCGGGGAGCTGTTTTTT.

V is TRBV7-8 and J is TRBJ1-1; 10 positions match TRBD1. This CDR3 spans 14 amino acids. Trimming took 5 bases from V and 4 from J; bases not matched to a gene: 4. Germline V lookup: CDR1 SGHVS, CDR2 FQNEAQ. This CDR3 is CASSVGQGFTEAFF. The CDR3 DNA reads as TGTGCCAGCAGCGTGGGACAGGGGTTCACTGAAGCTTTCTTT.

In its sample, this clonotype was seen a few times. The V call is TRBV6-1, the J call TRBJ2-3; D gene ambiguous. The CDR3 sequence is 14 residues long. Germline CDR1 reads MNHNS; CDR2 reads SASEGT. Trimming cost V 4 bases and J 0 bases, with 8 bases left between them. The DNA of the CDR3 is TGTGCCAGCAGTGGGACGGTTAGCACAGATACGCAGTATTTT. Its protein is CASSGTVSTDTQYF.

The table lists this clonotype with a few counts. This chain links TRBV4-1 with TRBJ2-1, with TRBD2 matching 8 bases. V lost 0 bases and J lost 6; bases outside the gene matches: 4. Germline V lookup: CDR1 MGHRA, CDR2 YSYEKL. This CDR3 comprises 15 residues. CDR3 nucleotide sequence: TGCGCCAGCAGCCAAGATAGCACTAGCGGCAATGAGCAGTTCTTC. Encoded protein: CASSQDSTSGNEQFF.

The rearrangement joins TRBV10-3 to TRBJ2-4; possible D gene TRBD2, 6 bases. This CDR3 region has 16 residues. Germline-derived CDR1 and CDR2 are ENHRY and SYGVKD. Trimming stripped 3 bases from V and 0 bases from J, with 12 bases between. CDR3 in amino acids: CAISDPPSEAKNIQYF. The CDR3 DNA reads as TGTGCCATCAGTGACCCCCCTAGCGAAGCCAAAAACATTCAGTACTTC.

This clonotype was counted a few times. V usage is TRBV28 and J usage is TRBJ2-2, with a possible D match to TRBD2 (6 bases). V was pared by 3 bases and J by 1 base, with 9 bases between. Per germline, CDR1 MDHEN and CDR2 SYDVKM. The CDR3 has 15 residues. The CDR3 DNA reads TGTGCCAGCAGTTTGGGCGGGGAGAACACCGGGGAGCTGTTTTTT. This sequence encodes CASSLGGENTGELFF.

The V and J genes are TRBV2 and TRBJ2-2, with TRBD1 matching over 7 bases. CDR3 length: 15 amino acids. With 7 bases clipped from V and 4 bases from J, the junction kept 9 bases outside the gene matches. In germline, CDR1 is SNHLY, CDR2 FYNNEI. This CDR3 is CASIFGQEFTGELFF. The CDR3 bases are TGTGCCAGCATTTTCGGACAGGAATTCACCGGGGAGCTGTTTTTT.

Note on this clonotype: At one of its ends the junction is not consistent with the germline gene, which may arise from a read error. The chain combines TRBV27 with TRBJ2-7; the D gene is possibly TRBD1 (6 bases). Germline V gene data show CDR1 as MNHEY and CDR2 as SMNVEV (reference sequence). The length of the CDR3 is 11 residues. The CDR3 nucleotides read TGTGCCAGCAGTTCCGGACAGCTTACCCTTTTC. The encoded protein is CASSSGQLTLF.

The chain is built from TRBV29-1 and TRBJ2-3, with 11 positions matching TRBD2. Germline V lookup: CDR1 SQVTM, CDR2 ANQGSEA. The trim removed 7 bases at V and 6 bases at J, leaving 15 bases unmatched. This CDR3 spans 16 amino acids. The CDR3 nucleotides read TGCAGCGCCTACCGTTGGACTAGCGGGCCGGGGGATACGCAGTATTTT. It specifies CSAYRWTSGPGDTQYF.

This rearrangement joins TRBV2 to TRBJ1-2, with D unclear. This CDR3 contains 13 residues. Trimming took 8 bases from V and 2 from J, leaving 12 bases between them. CDR1 is SNHLY and CDR2 is FYNNEI in the germline V gene. CDR3 amino acids: CASFTELNYGYTF. DNA for the CDR3: TGTGCCAGCTTCACAGAATTAAACTATGGCTACACCTTC.

V is TRBV27 and J is TRBJ2-7, with D maybe TRBD1 (6 bases). The V end was cut by 5 bases, the J end by 0 bases, with 17 bases between. The CDR3 has 16 amino acids. Germline CDR1 and CDR2: MNHEY and SMNVEV (reference sequence). CDR3 DNA: TGTGCCAGCAGTCCCAGTCCCCAGGGGAACTCCTACGAGCAGTACTTC. Translated: CASSPSPQGNSYEQYF.

The J gene is TRBJ1-2, the V gene TRBV21-1; no check of the table's D call, TRBD1, against the DNA was made. TRBV21-1 is shown as a pseudogene. The CDR3 consists of 16 residues. CDR3 in amino acids: CASSKASGTANYGYTF. In nucleotides, the CDR3 is TGTGCCAGCAGCAAAGCTTCCGGGACGGCGAACTATGGCTACACCTTC.

The rearrangement links TRBV27 to TRBJ1-5, with D maybe TRBD1 (5 bases). Germline V gives CDR1 MNHEY, CDR2 SMNVEV (reference sequence). The CDR3 extends over 15 amino acids. Trimming stripped 6 bases from V and 0 bases from J, with 12 bases between. CDR3 amino acids: CASSAGTNSNQPQHF. The CDR3 bases are TGTGCCAGCAGCGCCGGGACCAATAGCAATCAGCCCCAGCATTTT.

The chain employs TRBV28 and TRBJ2-3; 9 bases agree with TRBD2. Trimming took 2 bases from V and 4 from J; bases not matched to a gene: 4. Germline CDR1 is MDHEN and CDR2 is SYDVKM. This CDR3 contains 15 residues. The CDR3 is CASSLASGTPDTQYF. DNA for the CDR3: TGTGCCAGCAGTTTAGCTAGCGGGACCCCAGATACGCAGTATTTT.

The chain is built from TRBV2 and TRBJ2-1; TRBD2 matches at 12 bases. CDR1 and CDR2 (germline): SNHLY, FYNNEI. The trim removed 4 bases at V and 1 base at J, leaving 5 bases unmatched. The CDR3 is 17 residues long. The CDR3 here is CASSGGTSGPSYNEQFF. CDR3 sequence (DNA): TGTGCCAGCAGTGGTGGGACTAGCGGGCCTTCCTACAATGAGCAGTTCTTC. The full variable domain, with the rest looked up from reference TRBV2 and TRBJ2-1, is EPEVTQTPSHQVTQMGQEVILRCVPISNHLYFYWYRQILGQKVEFLVSFYNNEISEKSEIFDDQFSVERPDGSNFTLKIRSTKLEDSAMYFCASSGGTSGPSYNEQFFGPGTRLTVL.

The chain couples TRBV30 to TRBJ2-7; 7 nucleotides match TRBD2. The CDR3 sequence is 16 residues long. The V and J ends lost 3 bases and 0 bases, in that order; junction bases with no gene match: 11. CDR1 and CDR2 from the germline V gene are GTSNPN and SVGIG (reference sequence). This chain's CDR3 is CAWRDYGERDSYEQYF. In DNA, the CDR3 is TGTGCCTGGAGGGACTACGGCGAGCGGGACTCCTACGAGCAGTACTTC.

The rearrangement uses TRBV24-1 and TRBJ1-1, with a possible D match to TRBD1 (5 bases). The germline V gene has CDR1 KGHDR and CDR2 SFDVKD. The germline V and J ends were trimmed by 2 bases and 5 bases, with 8 bases remaining between them. The CDR3 totals 13 residues. CDR3 nucleotides: TGTGCCACCAGTGATTCTTGGGGGACTGAAGCTTTCTTT. Translating it yields CATSDSWGTEAFF.

This rearrangement joins TRBV18 to TRBJ2-5; weak D call: TRBD1 (5 bases). The CDR3 loop spans 14 amino acids. Trimming took off 2 bases at V and 3 bases at J, with 10 bases between the two ends. CDR1 is KGHSH, CDR2 LQKENI, per germline. The CDR3 loop reads CASSPVTEEETQYF. The CDR3 bases are TGTGCCAGCTCACCAGTGACAGAAGAAGAGACCCAGTACTTC.

The V and J genes are TRBV27 and TRBJ1-5, with 11 bases matching TRBD1. The germline CDR1 and CDR2 sequences are MNHEY and SMNVEV (reference sequence). Trimming cost V 6 bases and J 4 bases; bases outside gene matches: 11. The CDR3 has 17 residues. The CDR3 region has the DNA TGTGCCAGCAGCCGGACAGGGGGCGACTTCTGGAATCAGCCCCAGCATTTT. This sequence encodes CASSRTGGDFWNQPQHF.

The V call is TRBV28, the J call TRBJ2-7, with D unresolved. The CDR3 extends over 13 amino acids. Trimming shortened V by 4 bases and J by 3 bases, and 10 bases separated the two germline ends. The germline gives CDR1 MDHEN, CDR2 SYDVKM. The CDR3 protein is CASSSYINYEQYF. CDR3 bases: TGTGCCAGCAGTTCCTACATAAACTACGAGCAGTACTTC.

The genes are TRBV28 and TRBJ2-7; D ambiguous. CDR1 is MDHEN and CDR2 is SYDVKM in the germline V gene. The CDR3 is 13 amino acids. Deletions cut 3 bases from V and 3 bases from J, with 9 bases between. CDR3 DNA: TGTGCCAGCAGTTTTGTCTGGGTCTACGAGCAGTACTTC. It translates to CASSFVWVYEQYF.

The rearrangement uses TRBV5-1 and TRBJ2-7; D is unclear. CDR1 SGHRS and CDR2 YFSETQ come from the germline V gene. This CDR3 has 14 amino acids. Trimming took 9 bases from V and 0 from J, leaving 16 bases between them. The CDR3 spells CATPGLGRSYEQYF. DNA for the CDR3: TGCGCCACCCCTGGTTTGGGCCGCTCCTACGAGCAGTACTTC.

This chain joins TRBV2 and TRBJ1-5; no reliable D call. Between the trimmed V and J ends, which lost 6 bases and 5 bases, there was a span of 14 bases. The CDR3 is 14 residues long. In germline, CDR1 is SNHLY, CDR2 FYNNEI. The CDR3 bases are TGTGCCAGCAGATCGACTGCTTCAGATCAGCCCCAGCATTTT. Its translation is CASRSTASDQPQHF. Full variable domain (rest looked up from reference TRBV2 and TRBJ1-5): EPEVTQTPSHQVTQMGQEVILRCVPISNHLYFYWYRQILGQKVEFLVSFYNNEISEKSEIFDDQFSVERPDGSNFTLKIRSTKLEDSAMYFCASRSTASDQPQHFGDGTRLSIL.

The V gene is TRBV5-1, the J gene TRBJ2-1; no reliable D call. V gave up 8 bases and J gave up 6 bases, with 12 bases separating them. The CDR3 has 12 amino acids. The V gene's germline CDR1 is SGHRS and CDR2 YFSETQ. CDR3 sequence reads: CASEGRINEQFF. Here the CDR3 DNA reads TGCGCCAGTGAAGGACGGATCAATGAGCAGTTCTTC.

This chain joins TRBV2 and TRBJ1-1, with 9 bases aligning to TRBD1. The junction had 5 bases not matched to a gene; V was cut back by 5 bases and J by 4 bases. The CDR3 contains 14 residues. Germline V gene sequence: CDR1 SNHLY, CDR2 FYNNEI. As DNA, the CDR3 is TGTGCCAGCAGTCTCGGGACAGGGCCCACTGAAGCTTTCTTT. Translated: CASSLGTGPTEAFF. Full variable domain (rest looked up from reference TRBV2 and TRBJ1-1): EPEVTQTPSHQVTQMGQEVILRCVPISNHLYFYWYRQILGQKVEFLVSFYNNEISEKSEIFDDQFSVERPDGSNFTLKIRSTKLEDSAMYFCASSLGTGPTEAFFGQGTRLTVV.

CDR3 region: CASSLPNSRDGVTGELFF. CDR3 in DNA: TGTGCCAGCAGCTTACCCAATTCCCGGGACGGAGTCACCGGGGAGCTGTTTTTT. This chain uses TRBV6-5 with TRBJ2-2; D could derive from TRBD1 or TRBD2 (5 bases each). Germline V gene data show CDR1 as MNHEY and CDR2 as SVGAGI. The CDR3 runs to 18 residues. V lost 6 bases, J lost 4 bases, and 24 bases lay in between.